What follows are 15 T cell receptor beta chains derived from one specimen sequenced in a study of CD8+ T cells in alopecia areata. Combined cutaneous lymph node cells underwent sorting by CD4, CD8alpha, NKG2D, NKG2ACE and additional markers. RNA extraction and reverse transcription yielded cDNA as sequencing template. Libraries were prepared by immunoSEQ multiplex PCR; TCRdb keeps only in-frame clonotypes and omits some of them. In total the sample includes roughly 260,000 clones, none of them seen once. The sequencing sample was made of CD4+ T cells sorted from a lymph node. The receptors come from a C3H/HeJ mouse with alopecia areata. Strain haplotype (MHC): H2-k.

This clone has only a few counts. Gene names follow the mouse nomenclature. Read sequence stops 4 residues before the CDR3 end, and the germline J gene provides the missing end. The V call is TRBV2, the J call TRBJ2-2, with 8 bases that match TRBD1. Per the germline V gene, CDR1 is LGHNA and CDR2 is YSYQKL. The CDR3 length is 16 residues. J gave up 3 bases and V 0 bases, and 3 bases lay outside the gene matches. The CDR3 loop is CASSQDRGLDTGQLYF. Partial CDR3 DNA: TGTGCCAGCAGCCAAGACAGGGGGCTGGACACCGGG.

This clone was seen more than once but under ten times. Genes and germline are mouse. The CDR3 loop is CASSISRGRNTGQLYF. The sequenced part of the CDR3 DNA is TGTGCCAGCAGTATCAGCAGGGGGCGAAACACCGGG. The chain employs TRBV19 and TRBJ2-2; the match to TRBD1 covers 8 bases. With the read ending 4 residues before the CDR3 end, the germline J gene is used to fill in that end. The CDR3 is 16 amino acids. Germline CDR1 and CDR2: FNHDT and SITEND (reference sequence). J lost 1 base, V lost 2 bases, and 4 bases had no gene match.

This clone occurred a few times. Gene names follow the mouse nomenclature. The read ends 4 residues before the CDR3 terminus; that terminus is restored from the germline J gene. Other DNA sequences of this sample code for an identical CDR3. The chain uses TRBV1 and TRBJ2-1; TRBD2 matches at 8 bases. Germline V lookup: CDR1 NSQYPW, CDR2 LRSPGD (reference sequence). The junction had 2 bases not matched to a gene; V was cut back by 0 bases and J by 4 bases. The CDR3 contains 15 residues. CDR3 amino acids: CTCSAEWGGYAEQFF. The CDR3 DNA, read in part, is TGCACCTGCAGTGCAGAATGGGGGGGGTATGCT.

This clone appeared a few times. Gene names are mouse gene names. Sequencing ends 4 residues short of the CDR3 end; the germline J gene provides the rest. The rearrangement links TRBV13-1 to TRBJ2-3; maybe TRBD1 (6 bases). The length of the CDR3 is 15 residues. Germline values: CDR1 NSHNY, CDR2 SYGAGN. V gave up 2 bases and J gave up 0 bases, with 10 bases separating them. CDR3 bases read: TGTGCCAGCAGTGAACAACAGGGTAGTGCAGAA. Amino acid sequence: CASSEQQGSAE. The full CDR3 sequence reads CASSEQQGSAETLYF.

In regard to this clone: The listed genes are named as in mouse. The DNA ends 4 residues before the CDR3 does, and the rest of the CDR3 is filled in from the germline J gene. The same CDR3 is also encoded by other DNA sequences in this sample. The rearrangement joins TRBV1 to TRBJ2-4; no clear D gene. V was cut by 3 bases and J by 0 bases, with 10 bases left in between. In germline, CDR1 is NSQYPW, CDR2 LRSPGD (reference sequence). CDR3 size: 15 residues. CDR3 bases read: TGCACCTGCAGTGCCGACTCAACTAGTCAAAAC. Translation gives CTCSADSTSQN. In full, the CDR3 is CTCSADSTSQNTLYF.

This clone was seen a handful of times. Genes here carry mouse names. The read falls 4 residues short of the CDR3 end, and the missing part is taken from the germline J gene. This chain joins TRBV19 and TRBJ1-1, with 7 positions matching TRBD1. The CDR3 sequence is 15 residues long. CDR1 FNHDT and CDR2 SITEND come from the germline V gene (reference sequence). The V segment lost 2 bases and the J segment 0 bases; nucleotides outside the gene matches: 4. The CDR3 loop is CASSIQGVANTEVFF. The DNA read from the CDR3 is TGTGCCAGCAGTATCCAGGGGGTTGCAAACACA.

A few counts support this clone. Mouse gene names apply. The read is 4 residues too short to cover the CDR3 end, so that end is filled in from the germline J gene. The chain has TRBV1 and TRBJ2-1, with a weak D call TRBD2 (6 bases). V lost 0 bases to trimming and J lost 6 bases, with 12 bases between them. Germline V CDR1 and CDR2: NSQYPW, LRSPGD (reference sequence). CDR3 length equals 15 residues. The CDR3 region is CTCSADGVGGAEQFF. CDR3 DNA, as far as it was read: TGCACCTGCAGTGCAGACGGGGTTGGGGGTGCT.

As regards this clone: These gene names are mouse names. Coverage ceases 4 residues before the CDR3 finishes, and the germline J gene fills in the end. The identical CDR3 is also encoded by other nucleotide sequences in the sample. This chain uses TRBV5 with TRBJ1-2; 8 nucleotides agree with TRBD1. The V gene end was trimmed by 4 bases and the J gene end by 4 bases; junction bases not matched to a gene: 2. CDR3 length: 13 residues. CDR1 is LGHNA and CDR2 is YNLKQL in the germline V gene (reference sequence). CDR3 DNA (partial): TGTGCCAGCAGCCCAACAGGGGGCTCC. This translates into CASSPTGGS. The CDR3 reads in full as CASSPTGGSDYTF.

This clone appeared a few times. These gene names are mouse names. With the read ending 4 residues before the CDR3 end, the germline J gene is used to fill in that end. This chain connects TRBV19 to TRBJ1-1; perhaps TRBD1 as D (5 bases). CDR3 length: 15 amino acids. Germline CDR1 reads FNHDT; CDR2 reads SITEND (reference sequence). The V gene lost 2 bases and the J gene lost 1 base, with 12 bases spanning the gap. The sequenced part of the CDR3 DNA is TGTGCCAGCAGTATGCCCGGGACTGTAAACACA. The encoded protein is CASSMPGTVNT. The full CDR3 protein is CASSMPGTVNTEVFF.

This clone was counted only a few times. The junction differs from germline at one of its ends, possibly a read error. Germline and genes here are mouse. CDR3 DNA (partial): TGTGCCAGCGGTGAAATACAGGGGAGCTCC. It encodes CASGEIQGSS. The whole CDR3 region reads CASGEIQGSSDYTF. This chain connects TRBV13-1 to TRBJ1-2, with 7 bases aligning to TRBD1. Read coverage stops 4 residues before the CDR3 terminus; the germline J gene supplies the remainder. The germline V gene has CDR1 NSHNY and CDR2 SYGAGN. This CDR3 spans 14 amino acids.

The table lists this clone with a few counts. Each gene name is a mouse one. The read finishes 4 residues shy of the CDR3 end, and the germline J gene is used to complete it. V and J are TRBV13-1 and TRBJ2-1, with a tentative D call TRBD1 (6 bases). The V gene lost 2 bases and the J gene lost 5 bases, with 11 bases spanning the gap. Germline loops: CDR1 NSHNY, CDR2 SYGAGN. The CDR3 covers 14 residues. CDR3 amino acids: CASSEGTKNAEQFF. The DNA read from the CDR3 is TGTGCCAGCAGTGAAGGGACAAAAAATGCT.

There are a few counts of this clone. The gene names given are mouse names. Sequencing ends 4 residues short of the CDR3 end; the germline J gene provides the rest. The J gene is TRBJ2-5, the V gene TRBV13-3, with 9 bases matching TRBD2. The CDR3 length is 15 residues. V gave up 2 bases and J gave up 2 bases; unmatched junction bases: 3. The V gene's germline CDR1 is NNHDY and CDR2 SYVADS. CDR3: CASSENWGAQDTQYF. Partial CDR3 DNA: TGTGCCAGCAGTGAAAACTGGGGGGCCCAAGAC.

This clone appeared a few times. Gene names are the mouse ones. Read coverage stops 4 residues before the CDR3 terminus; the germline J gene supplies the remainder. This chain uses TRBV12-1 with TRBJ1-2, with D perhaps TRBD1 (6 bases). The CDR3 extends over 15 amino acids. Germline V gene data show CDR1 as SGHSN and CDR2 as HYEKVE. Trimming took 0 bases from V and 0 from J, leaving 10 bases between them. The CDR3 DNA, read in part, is TGTGCCAGCTCTCTCGATGCAGGGGCAAACTCC. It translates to CASSLDAGANS. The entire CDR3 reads CASSLDAGANSDYTF.

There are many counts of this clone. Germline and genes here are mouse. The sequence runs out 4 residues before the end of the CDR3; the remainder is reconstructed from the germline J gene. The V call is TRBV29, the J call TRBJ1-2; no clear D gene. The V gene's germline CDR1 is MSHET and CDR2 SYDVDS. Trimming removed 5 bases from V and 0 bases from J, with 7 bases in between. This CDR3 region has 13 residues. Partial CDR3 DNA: TGTGCTAGCAGTCCTCGTGCAAACTCC. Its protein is CASSPRANS. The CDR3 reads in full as CASSPRANSDYTF.

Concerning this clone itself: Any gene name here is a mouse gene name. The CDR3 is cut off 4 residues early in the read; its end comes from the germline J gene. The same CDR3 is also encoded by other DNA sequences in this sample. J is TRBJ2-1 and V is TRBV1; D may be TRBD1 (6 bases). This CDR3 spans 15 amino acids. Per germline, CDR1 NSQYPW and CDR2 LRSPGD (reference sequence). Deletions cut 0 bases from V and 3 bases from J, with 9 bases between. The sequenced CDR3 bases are TGCACCTGCAGTGCAGAGAGGGGGAGCTATGCT. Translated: CTCSAERGSYA. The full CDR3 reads CTCSAERGSYAEQFF.